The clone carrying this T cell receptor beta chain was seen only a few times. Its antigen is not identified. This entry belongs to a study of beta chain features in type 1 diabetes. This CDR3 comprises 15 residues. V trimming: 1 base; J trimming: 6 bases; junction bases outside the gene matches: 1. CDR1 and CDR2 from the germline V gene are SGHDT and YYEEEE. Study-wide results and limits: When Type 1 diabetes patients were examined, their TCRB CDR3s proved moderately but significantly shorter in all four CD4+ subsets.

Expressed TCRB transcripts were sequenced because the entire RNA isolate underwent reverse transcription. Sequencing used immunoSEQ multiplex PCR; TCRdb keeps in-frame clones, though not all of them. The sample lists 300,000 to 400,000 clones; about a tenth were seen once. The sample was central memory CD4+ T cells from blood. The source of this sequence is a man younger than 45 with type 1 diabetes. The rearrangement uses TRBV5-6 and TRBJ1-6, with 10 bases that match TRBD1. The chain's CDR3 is CASSLRTGGNSPLHF. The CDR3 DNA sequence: TGTGCCAGCAGCTTGAGGACAGGGGGTAATTCACCCCTCCACTTT. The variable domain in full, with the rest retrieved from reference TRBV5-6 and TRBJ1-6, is DAGVTQSPTHLIKTRGQQVTLRCSPKSGHDTVSWYQQALGQGPQFIFQYYEEEERQRGNFPDRFSGHQFPNYSSELNVNALLLGDSALYLCASSLRTGGNSPLHFGNGTRLTVT.